The clone carrying this TCR beta chain was seen a handful of times. Its antigen is as yet unknown. The repertoire was sequenced with immunoSEQ multiplex PCR; TCRdb's copy has only in-frame clones and lacks some. The sample shows about 55,000 clones, around 67% of them seen only once. The V end was cut by 1 base, the J end by 3 bases, with 10 bases between. The CDR3 is 14 residues long. Per germline, CDR1 SGHTA and CDR2 FQGNSA. Using viral peptide pools, the ViraFEST assay grew out antigen-specific CD4+ T cells prior to sequencing. Culture lasted roughly 9 days before CD4+ T cell isolation. People in the vaccine group had not been infected with SARS-CoV-2 before, and their nucleocapsid antibodies were negative. The entry originates in a study of vaccination effects on CD4 cells after COVID-19. Overall study findings and caveats: Healthy vaccinees showed cross-reactivity with common cold coronaviruses in only 1 of 255 vaccine-induced clones.

The TCR was taken from a human donor who received a COVID-19 vaccine. This chain links TRBV7-2 with TRBJ2-7, with D possibly matching TRBD1 (5 bases). The starting material was CD4+ T cells from PBMCs cultured with SARS-CoV-2 spike peptides, obtained before COVID-19 vaccination. CDR3 sequence (DNA): TGTGCCAGCAGCTTAGACCCTAGGGGCTACGAGCAGTACTTC. Protein product: CASSLDPRGYEQYF.